A selection of T cell receptor beta chains follows, all from one sample in a study of blood T cells in healthy people across ages. MiXCR, run by TCRdb on the 5' RACE reads, gives a single entry per CDR3 protein. Of 1 million to 1.2 million distinct CDR3 sequences in the sample, around two fifths were seen once. Sequencing was carried out using blood. The receptors shown here come from a young man in good health. Both conserved end residues are trimmed from each CDR3. D genes are given only for firm matches. A clone size is listed for some rows: how often the clone was seen (once, few, many), or a class if it is expanded.

>13|few|TRBJ2-7|TRBD1|TRBV27
ASSLGDSTTYEQY
>11|.|TRBJ1-2|.|TRBV20-1
SAYRETGYGYT
>14|many|TRBJ2-1|.|TRBV7-2
ASSLDWPIKRNEQF
>16|.|TRBJ2-1|TRBD2|TRBV20-1
SARRLAGAATGFNEQF
>14|few|TRBJ2-3|TRBD2|TRBV2
ASRREAGGPPDTQY
>13|few|TRBJ1-2|.|TRBV5-1
ASSLTSGIAGGYT
>12|.|TRBJ1-4|.|TRBV7-6
ASSSQGYREKLF
>16|.|TRBJ2-1|.|TRBV4-3
ASSYILGRAGKDNEQF
>14|.|TRBJ1-2|.|TRBV27
ASRKRGSGEVYGYT
>13|few|TRBJ2-7|TRBD2|TRBV2
ASSVGGGSSYEQY
>12|few|TRBJ1-1|.|TRBV6-2/TRBV6-3
ATKSGLLAPEAF
>11|.|TRBJ1-2|.|TRBV20-1
SAPPGDFYGYT
>13|.|TRBJ2-2|TRBD1|TRBV20-1
SASPRTGVGGELF
>10|few|TRBJ2-3|.|TRBV7-9
ASKGGEDTQY
>13|.|TRBJ2-1|TRBD1|TRBV7-9
ASSPGTDIYNEQF
>13|few|TRBJ2-5|TRBD2|TRBV20-1
SARVPTSGQETQY
>12|.|TRBJ2-1|TRBD2|TRBV7-6
ASGGGYSYNEQF
>11|.|TRBJ1-2|.|TRBV2
ASRVGTHYGYT
>11|.|TRBJ1-6|.|TRBV5-5
ASSLLSDSPLH
>12|.|TRBJ2-1|TRBD2|TRBV20-1
SAPRTSDNNEQF
>12|.|TRBJ2-2|.|TRBV6-5
ASRRQGSTGELF
>15|.|TRBJ2-1|.|TRBV9
ACSDTGTLSSYNEQF
>17|few|TRBJ2-7|TRBD2|TRBV7-9
ASSSYPGLVVTWAYEQY
>12|few|.|TRBD2|TRBV7-2
ASSGLAGGYEQY
>15|.|TRBJ1-1|.|TRBV27
ASGLRPFAQTNTEAF
>13|.|TRBJ2-7|TRBD2|TRBV12-3/TRBV12-4
ASRKSGESSYEQY
>11|.|TRBJ1-1|TRBD1|TRBV30
AWKQGRFTEAF
>20|few|TRBJ2-3|TRBD2|TRBV9
ASSPRGMGLAGGQAKTDTQY
>13|few|TRBJ1-1|.|TRBV20-1
SARDSTGRGAEAF
>10|.|TRBJ2-7|TRBD1|TRBV10-3
ATGTGSYEQY
>13|few|TRBJ1-5|TRBD1|TRBV4-1
ASSQAWTGFQPQH
>15|.|TRBJ2-3|.|TRBV13
ASSSQPYYRATDTQY
>13|.|TRBJ1-2|.|TRBV10-3
AISESTGGVYGYT
>16|few|TRBJ2-1|TRBD2|TRBV12-3/TRBV12-4
ASSPRTSGGAAGWKQF
>17|few|TRBJ2-1|TRBD2|TRBV4-3
ASSQGMGLAGDSYNEQF
>12|.|TRBJ1-4|.|TRBV20-1
SARDGTFNEKLF
>14|.|TRBJ1-1|TRBD1|TRBV15
ATSRDRGRVDTEAF
>12|.|TRBJ2-3|.|TRBV7-2
ASSFGTDSNTQY
>13|few|.|TRBD1|TRBV6-1
ASSEDPGQGETQY
>12|few|TRBJ2-7|TRBD1|TRBV20-1
SASVTGAIYEQY
>11|.|TRBJ1-5|.|TRBV20-1
SGVQGGNQPQH
>13|few|TRBJ1-4|.|TRBV25-1
ASSEGGRADEKLF
>14|.|TRBJ1-6|.|TRBV5-5
ASSFYDGRVNSPLH
>14|many|TRBJ1-5|.|TRBV4-2
ASSHVQEYSNQPQH
>11|.|TRBJ1-2|.|TRBV12-3/TRBV12-4
ASTPYGNYGYT
>15|few|TRBJ2-3|.|TRBV7-2
ASSQHTGSPGTDTQY
>10|.|TRBJ2-1|.|TRBV29-1
SVEVVGDEQF
>14|.|TRBJ2-3|.|TRBV6-6
ASSSLHSIPRYTQY
>14|many|TRBJ2-1|.|TRBV20-1
SARDHSSSSYNEQF
>12|few|TRBJ1-2|.|TRBV30
AWSIRDFNYGYT
>11|.|TRBJ1-2|.|TRBV10-3
AISEAVRYGYT